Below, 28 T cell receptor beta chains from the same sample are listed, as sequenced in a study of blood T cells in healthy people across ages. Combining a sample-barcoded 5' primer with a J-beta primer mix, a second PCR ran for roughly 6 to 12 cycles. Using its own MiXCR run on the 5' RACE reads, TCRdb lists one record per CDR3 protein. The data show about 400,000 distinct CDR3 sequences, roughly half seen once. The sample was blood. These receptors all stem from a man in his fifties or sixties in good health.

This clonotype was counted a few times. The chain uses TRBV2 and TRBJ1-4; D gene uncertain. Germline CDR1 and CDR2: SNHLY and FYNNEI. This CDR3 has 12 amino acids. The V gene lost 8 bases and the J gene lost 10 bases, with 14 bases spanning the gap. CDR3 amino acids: CASQPDARKLFF. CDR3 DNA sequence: TGTGCCAGCCAGCCGGACGCCCGAAAACTGTTTTTT.

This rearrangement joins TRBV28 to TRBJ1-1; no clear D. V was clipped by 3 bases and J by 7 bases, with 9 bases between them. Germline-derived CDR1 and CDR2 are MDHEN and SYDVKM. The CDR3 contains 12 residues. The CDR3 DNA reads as TGTGCCAGCAGTTTGTTGGGGTATGAAGCTTTCTTT. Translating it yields CASSLLGYEAFF.

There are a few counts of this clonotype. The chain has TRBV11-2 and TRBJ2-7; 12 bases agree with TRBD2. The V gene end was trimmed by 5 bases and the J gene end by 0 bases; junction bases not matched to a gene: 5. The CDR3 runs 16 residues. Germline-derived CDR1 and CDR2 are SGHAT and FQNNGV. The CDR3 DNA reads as TGTGCCAGCAGCCTAACTAGCGGGGGGTACTCCTACGAGCAGTACTTC. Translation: CASSLTSGGYSYEQYF.

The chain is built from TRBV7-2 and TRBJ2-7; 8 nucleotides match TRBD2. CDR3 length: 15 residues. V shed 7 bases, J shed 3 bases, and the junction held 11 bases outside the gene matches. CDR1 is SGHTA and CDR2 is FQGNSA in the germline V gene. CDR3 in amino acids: CASTPIAGSRYEQYF. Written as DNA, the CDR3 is TGTGCCAGCACCCCTATAGCGGGATCGCGCTACGAGCAGTACTTC.

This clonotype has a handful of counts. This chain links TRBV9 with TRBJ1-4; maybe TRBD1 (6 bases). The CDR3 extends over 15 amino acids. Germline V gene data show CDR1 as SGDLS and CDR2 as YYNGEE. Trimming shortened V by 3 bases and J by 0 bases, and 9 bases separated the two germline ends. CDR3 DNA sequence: TGTGCCAGCAGCGGAGGGGGTTCAACTAATGAAAAACTGTTTTTT. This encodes CASSGGGSTNEKLFF.

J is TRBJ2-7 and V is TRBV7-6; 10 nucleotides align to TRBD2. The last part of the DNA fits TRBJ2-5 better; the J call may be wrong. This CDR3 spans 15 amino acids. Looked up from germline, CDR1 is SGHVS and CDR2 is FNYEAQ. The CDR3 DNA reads TGTGCCAGCAGCTTAGGAGCGGGGGGGAGAGAGACCCAGTACTTC. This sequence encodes CASSLGAGGRETQYF.

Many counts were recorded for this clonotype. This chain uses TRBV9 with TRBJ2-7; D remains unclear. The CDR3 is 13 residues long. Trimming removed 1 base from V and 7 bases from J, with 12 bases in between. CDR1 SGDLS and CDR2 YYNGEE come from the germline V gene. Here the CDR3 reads CASSVSQVGEQYF. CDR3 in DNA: TGTGCCAGCAGCGTAAGTCAGGTGGGGGAGCAGTACTTC.

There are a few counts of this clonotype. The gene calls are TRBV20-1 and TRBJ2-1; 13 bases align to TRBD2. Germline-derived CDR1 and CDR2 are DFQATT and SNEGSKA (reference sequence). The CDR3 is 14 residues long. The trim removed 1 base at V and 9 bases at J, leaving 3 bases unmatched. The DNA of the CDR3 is TGCAGTGCTAGAGGACTAGCGGGGGGAGGTGAGCAGTTCTTC. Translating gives CSARGLAGGGEQFF.

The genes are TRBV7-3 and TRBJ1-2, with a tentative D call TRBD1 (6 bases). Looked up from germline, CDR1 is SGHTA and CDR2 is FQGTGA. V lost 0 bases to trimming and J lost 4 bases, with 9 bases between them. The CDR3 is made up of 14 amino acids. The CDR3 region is CASSLTDSIYGYTF. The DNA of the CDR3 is TGTGCCAGCAGCTTAACGGACAGTATCTATGGCTACACCTTC.

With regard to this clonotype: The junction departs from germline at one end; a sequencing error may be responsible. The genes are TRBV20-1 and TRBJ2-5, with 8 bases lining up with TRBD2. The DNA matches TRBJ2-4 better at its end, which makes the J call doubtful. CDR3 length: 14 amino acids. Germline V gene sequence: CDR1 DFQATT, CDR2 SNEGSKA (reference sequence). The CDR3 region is CCARGGTAKNIQYF. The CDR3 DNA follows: TGCTGTGCCCGGGGGGGGACAGCCAAAAACATTCAGTACTTC.

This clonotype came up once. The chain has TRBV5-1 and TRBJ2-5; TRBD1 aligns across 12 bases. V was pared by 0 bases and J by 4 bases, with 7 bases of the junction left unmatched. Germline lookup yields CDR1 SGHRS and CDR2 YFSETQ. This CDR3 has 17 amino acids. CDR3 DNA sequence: TGCGCCAGCAGCTTGGCTCGGGACAGGGGGCGCGCAGAGACCCAGTACTTC. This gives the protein CASSLARDRGRAETQYF.

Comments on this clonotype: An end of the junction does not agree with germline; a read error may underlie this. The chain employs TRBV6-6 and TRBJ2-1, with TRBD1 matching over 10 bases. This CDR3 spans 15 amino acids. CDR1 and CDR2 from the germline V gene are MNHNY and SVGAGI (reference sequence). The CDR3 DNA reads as TGTGCCAGCAGAGAGACAGGGGGCTCCCACAATGAGCAGTTCTTC. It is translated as CASRETGGSHNEQFF.

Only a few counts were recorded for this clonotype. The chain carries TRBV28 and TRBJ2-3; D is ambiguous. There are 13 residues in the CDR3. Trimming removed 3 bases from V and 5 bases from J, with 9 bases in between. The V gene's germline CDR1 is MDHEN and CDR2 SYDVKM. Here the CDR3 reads CASSFPGRDTQYF. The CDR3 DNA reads TGTGCCAGCAGTTTCCCAGGTCGAGATACGCAGTATTTT.

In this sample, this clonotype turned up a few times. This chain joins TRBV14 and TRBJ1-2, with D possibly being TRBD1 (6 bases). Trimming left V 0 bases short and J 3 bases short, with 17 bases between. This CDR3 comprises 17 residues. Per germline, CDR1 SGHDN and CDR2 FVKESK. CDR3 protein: CASSQDRAQGVDYGYTF. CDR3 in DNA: TGTGCCAGCAGCCAAGATCGGGCACAGGGCGTCGACTATGGCTACACCTTC.

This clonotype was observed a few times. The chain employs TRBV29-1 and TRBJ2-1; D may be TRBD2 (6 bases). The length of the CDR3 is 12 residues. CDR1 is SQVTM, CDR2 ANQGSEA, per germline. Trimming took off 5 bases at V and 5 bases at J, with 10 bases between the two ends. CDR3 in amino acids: CSVRRANNEQFF. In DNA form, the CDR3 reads TGCAGCGTTCGGAGGGCAAACAATGAGCAGTTCTTC.

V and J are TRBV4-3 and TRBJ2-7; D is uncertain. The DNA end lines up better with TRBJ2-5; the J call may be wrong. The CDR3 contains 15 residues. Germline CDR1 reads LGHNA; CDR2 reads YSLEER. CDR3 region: CASSQDRVGLETQYF. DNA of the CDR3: TGCGCCAGCAGCCAAGATCGGGTAGGGCTAGAGACCCAGTACTTC.

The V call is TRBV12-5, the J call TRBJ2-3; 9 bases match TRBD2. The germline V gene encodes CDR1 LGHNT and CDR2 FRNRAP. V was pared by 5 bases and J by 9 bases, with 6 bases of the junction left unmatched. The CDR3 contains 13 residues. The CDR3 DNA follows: TGTGCTAGTGGTCCGCGGGGGGGTAGGACGCAGTATTTT. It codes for CASGPRGGRTQYF.

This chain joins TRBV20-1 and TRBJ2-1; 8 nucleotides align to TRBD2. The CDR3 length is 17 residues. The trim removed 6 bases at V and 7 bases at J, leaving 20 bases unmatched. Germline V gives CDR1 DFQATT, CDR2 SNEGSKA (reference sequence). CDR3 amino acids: CSALSRGSGKSGNEQFF. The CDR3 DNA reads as TGCAGTGCCCTATCTCGGGGTAGCGGGAAATCGGGGAATGAGCAGTTCTTC.

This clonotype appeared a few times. CDR3 sequence: CASEGSSSYNEQFF. In nucleotides, the CDR3 is TGTGCCAGCGAGGGCAGCAGCTCCTACAATGAGCAGTTCTTC. The chain is built from TRBV11-2 and TRBJ2-1; maybe TRBD2 (5 bases). CDR1 and CDR2 from the germline V gene are SGHAT and FQNNGV. The length of the CDR3 is 14 residues. The ends were cut back, 8 bases at V and 0 bases at J, with 11 bases in the middle.

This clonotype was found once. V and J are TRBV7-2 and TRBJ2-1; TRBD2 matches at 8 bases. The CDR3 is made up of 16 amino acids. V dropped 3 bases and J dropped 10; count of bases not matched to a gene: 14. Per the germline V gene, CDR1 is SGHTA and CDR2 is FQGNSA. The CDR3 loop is CASSLWGLDPSREQFF. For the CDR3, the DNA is TGTGCCAGCAGCTTGTGGGGACTAGATCCCTCCCGAGAGCAGTTCTTC.

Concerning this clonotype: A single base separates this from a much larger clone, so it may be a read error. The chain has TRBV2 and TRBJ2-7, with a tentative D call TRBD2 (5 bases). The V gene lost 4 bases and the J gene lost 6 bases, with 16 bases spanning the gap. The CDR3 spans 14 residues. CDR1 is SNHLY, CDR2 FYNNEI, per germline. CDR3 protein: CASSVTTTGFEQYF. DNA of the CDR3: TGTGCCAGCAGTGTAACGACAACGGGGTTCGAGCAGTACTTC.

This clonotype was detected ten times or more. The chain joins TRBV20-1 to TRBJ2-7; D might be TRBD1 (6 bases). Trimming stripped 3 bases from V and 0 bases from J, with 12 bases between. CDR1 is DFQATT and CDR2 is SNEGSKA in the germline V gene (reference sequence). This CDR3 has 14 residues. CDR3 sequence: CSARSDSSSYEQYF. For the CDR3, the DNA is TGCAGTGCTAGGTCGGACAGTAGCTCCTACGAGCAGTACTTC.

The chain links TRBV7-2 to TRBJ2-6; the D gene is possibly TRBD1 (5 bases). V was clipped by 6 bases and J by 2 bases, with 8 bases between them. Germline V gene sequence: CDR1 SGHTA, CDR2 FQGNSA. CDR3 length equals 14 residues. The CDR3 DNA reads TGTGCCAGCAGTGTGGGGCCTGGGGCCAACGTCCTGACTTTC. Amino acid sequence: CASSVGPGANVLTF.

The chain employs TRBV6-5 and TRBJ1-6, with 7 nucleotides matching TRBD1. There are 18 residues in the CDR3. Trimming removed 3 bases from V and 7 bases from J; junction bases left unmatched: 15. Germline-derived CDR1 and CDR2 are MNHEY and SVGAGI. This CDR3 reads CASSYGGTASLLNSPLHF. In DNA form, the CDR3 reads TGTGCCAGCAGTTATGGTGGGACAGCGTCGCTTCTCAATTCACCCCTCCACTTT.

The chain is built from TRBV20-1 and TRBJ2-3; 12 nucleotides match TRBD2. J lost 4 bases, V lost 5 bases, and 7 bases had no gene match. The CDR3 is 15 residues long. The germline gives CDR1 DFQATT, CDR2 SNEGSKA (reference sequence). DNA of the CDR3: TGCAGTGCTCGAGGACTAGCGGGGACCGCAGATACGCAGTATTTT. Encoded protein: CSARGLAGTADTQYF.

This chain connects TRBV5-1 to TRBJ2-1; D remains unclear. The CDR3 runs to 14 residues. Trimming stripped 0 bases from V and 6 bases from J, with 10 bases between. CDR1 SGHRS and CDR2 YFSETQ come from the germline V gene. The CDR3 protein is CASSLGSISNEQFF. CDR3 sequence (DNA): TGCGCCAGCAGCTTGGGGTCCATTTCCAATGAGCAGTTCTTC.

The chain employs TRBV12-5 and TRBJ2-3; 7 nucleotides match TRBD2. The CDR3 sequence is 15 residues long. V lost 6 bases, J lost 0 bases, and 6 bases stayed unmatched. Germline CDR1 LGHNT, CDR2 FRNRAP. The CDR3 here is CASGPGTTSTDTQYF. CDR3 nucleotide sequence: TGTGCTAGTGGCCCCGGGACTACTAGCACAGATACGCAGTATTTT.

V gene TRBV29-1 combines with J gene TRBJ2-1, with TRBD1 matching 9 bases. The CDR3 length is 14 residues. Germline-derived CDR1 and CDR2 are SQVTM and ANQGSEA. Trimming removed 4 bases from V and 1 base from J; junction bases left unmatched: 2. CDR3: CSVGDRASYNEQFF. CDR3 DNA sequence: TGCAGCGTTGGGGACAGGGCTTCCTACAATGAGCAGTTCTTC.